The 6 T cell receptor beta chains presented below share a single source sample, sequenced in a study of beta chain features in type 1 diabetes. Every isolated RNA sample was fully reverse transcribed, so sequencing captured expressed TCRB transcripts. Only in-frame clones appear in the TCRdb table, and some are missing; sequencing was by immunoSEQ multiplex PCR. The data show under 400,000 clones, 11% to 15% seen once. The sequenced sample was central memory CD4+ T cells from blood. Every receptor here comes from a man aged 30 to 45 in good health.

The rearrangement joins TRBV5-4 to TRBJ1-5; tentative D call: TRBD1 (5 bases). Germline V gives CDR1 SGHNT, CDR2 YYREEE (reference sequence). The V end was cut by 1 base, the J end by 3 bases, with 8 bases between. CDR3 length equals 14 residues. The CDR3 coding sequence is TGTGCCAGCAGCTTGAGGGGAAACAATCAGCCCCAGCATTTT. The encoded protein is CASSLRGNNQPQHF.

V usage is TRBV11-3 and J usage is TRBJ1-1; D is unclear. The V end lost 5 bases, the J end lost 2 bases, and 9 bases lay between the germline ends. The CDR3 totals 13 residues. Germline-derived CDR1 and CDR2 are SGHNT and YENEEA. For the CDR3, the DNA is TGTGCCAGCAGCCCAGTTTTCAACACTGAAGCTTTCTTT. Translated: CASSPVFNTEAFF. The variable domain in full, completed from reference TRBV11-3 and TRBJ1-1, reads EAGVVQSPRYKIIEKKQPVAFWCNPISGHNTLYWYLQNLGQGPELLIRYENEEAVDDSQLPKDRFSAERLKGVDSTLKIQPAELGDSAVYLCASSPVFNTEAFFGQGTRLTVV.

The CDR3 coding sequence is TGTGCCAGCAGCCAGTGGGGGACAGATACGCAGTATTTT. Residues: CASSQWGTDTQYF. The rearrangement uses TRBV11-3 and TRBJ2-3, with D perhaps TRBD1 or TRBD2 (5 bases each). The V end lost 5 bases, the J end lost 3 bases, and 9 bases lay between the germline ends. CDR1 is SGHNT and CDR2 is YENEEA in the germline V gene. This CDR3 is 13 amino acids long.

This chain links TRBV7-9 with TRBJ1-2; D is ambiguous. There are 12 residues in the CDR3. Trimming removed 5 bases from V and 8 bases from J, with 12 bases in between. Germline loops: CDR1 SEHNR, CDR2 FQNEAQ (reference sequence). CDR3: CASSADLRGYTF. CDR3 DNA: TGTGCCAGCAGCGCAGACCTGCGGGGCTACACCTTC.

This clone was recorded at least ten times. The genes are TRBV10-3 and TRBJ2-7, with 9 nucleotides matching TRBD1. The V segment lost 3 bases and the J segment 7 bases; nucleotides outside the gene matches: 4. The CDR3 contains 13 residues. Germline V gene data show CDR1 as ENHRY and CDR2 as SYGVKD. The CDR3 sequence is CAISEDRGSEQYF. The CDR3 nucleotides read TGTGCCATCAGTGAAGACAGGGGGAGTGAGCAGTACTTC.

This chain links TRBV10-2 with TRBJ1-5; 7 bases are a match to TRBD1. V trimming: 6 bases; J trimming: 6 bases; junction bases outside the gene matches: 8. The CDR3 covers 14 residues. Germline V gives CDR1 WSHSY, CDR2 SAAADI. CDR3 residues: CASSGQERVQPQHF. The CDR3 DNA reads TGCGCCAGCAGCGGACAGGAACGAGTTCAGCCCCAGCATTTT.